This is a list of T cell receptor beta chains from one sample in a study of early T cells in non-severe SARS-CoV-2 infection. TCRdb redid the calling of the 5' RACE reads with MiXCR, one entry per CDR3 protein. This sample has roughly 63,000 distinct CDR3 sequences, with 9.5% to 15% found just once. The source was whole blood, collected at baseline. These receptor sequences come from an adult who was a healthcare worker with PCR-confirmed SARS-CoV-2 infection or an uninfected control (not recorded which). The donor label of this sample is uncertain. Each CDR3 is given with its conserved first and last residue. The D gene is left open where the match is weak. Part of the rows lack a size; the others show once, few, many or a class for expanded clones.

abundance: many; v_gene: TRBV20-1; j_gene: TRBJ2-5; d_gene: TRBD2; CDR3aa: CSASDFASGGQETQYF; CDR3nt: TGCAGTGCTAGTGATTTCGCTAGCGGGGGGCAAGAGACCCAGTACTTC
abundance: few; v_gene: TRBV6-6; j_gene: TRBJ1-6; d_gene: -; CDR3aa: CASTLMGGSSPLHF; CDR3nt: TGTGCCAGCACTCTCATGGGGGGTTCTTCACCCCTCCACTTT
abundance: few; v_gene: TRBV19; j_gene: TRBJ2-3; d_gene: TRBD1; CDR3aa: CASSTDGQAVRTDTQYF; CDR3nt: TGTGCCAGTAGTACCGACGGACAGGCCGTACGCACAGATACGCAGTATTTT
abundance: few; v_gene: TRBV5-1; j_gene: TRBJ2-3; d_gene: TRBD2; CDR3aa: CASSLEGSGGPSTDTQYF; CDR3nt: TGCGCCAGCAGCTTGGAGGGTAGCGGGGGCCCGAGCACAGATACGCAGTATTTT
abundance: many; v_gene: TRBV12-3/TRBV12-4; j_gene: TRBJ1-1; d_gene: -; CDR3aa: CASSFKSTTEAFF; CDR3nt: TGTGCCAGCAGTTTTAAGTCGACCACTGAAGCTTTCTTT
abundance: many; v_gene: TRBV11-2; j_gene: TRBJ2-1; d_gene: -; CDR3aa: CASSPGLNNEQFF; CDR3nt: TGTGCCAGCAGCCCTGGTCTAAACAATGAGCAGTTCTTC
abundance: -; v_gene: TRBV7-2; j_gene: TRBJ1-6; d_gene: -; CDR3aa: CASSLAKGTNSPLHF; CDR3nt: TGTGCCAGCAGCTTAGCCAAGGGCACGAATTCACCCCTCCACTTT
abundance: -; v_gene: TRBV5-5; j_gene: TRBJ2-1; d_gene: -; CDR3aa: CASSFREDQFF; CDR3nt: TGTGCCAGCAGCTTTCGGGAAGATCAGTTCTTC
abundance: -; v_gene: TRBV18; j_gene: TRBJ2-2; d_gene: -; CDR3aa: CASSPDGSANTGELFF; CDR3nt: TGTGCCAGCTCACCAGACGGCTCCGCGAACACCGGGGAGCTGTTTTTT
abundance: few; v_gene: TRBV6-5; j_gene: TRBJ2-1; d_gene: -; CDR3aa: CASSYFAQHNEQFF; CDR3nt: TGTGCCAGCAGCTACTTTGCGCAGCACAATGAGCAGTTCTTC
abundance: many; v_gene: TRBV7-8; j_gene: TRBJ2-3; d_gene: TRBD2; CDR3aa: CASSLAVAGIFSDTQYF; CDR3nt: TGTGCCAGCAGCTTAGCAGTAGCGGGGATCTTTTCCGATACGCAGTATTTT
abundance: -; v_gene: TRBV5-1; j_gene: TRBJ2-3; d_gene: -; CDR3aa: CASSPASTGHTYVSTDTQYF; CDR3nt: TGCGCCAGCAGCCCCGCTTCTACGGGGCATACATACGTTAGCACAGATACGCAGTATTTT
abundance: few; v_gene: TRBV5-4; j_gene: TRBJ2-1; d_gene: TRBD1; CDR3aa: CASSLGHRQGAQEQFF; CDR3nt: TGTGCCAGCAGCTTGGGGCACCGACAGGGGGCCCAAGAGCAGTTCTTC
abundance: once; v_gene: TRBV12-3/TRBV12-4; j_gene: TRBJ2-5; d_gene: -; CDR3aa: CASSLNGGAKETQYF; CDR3nt: TGTGCCAGCAGTTTAAACGGTGGGGCCAAAGAGACCCAGTACTTC
abundance: once; v_gene: TRBV5-1; j_gene: TRBJ2-5; d_gene: -; CDR3aa: CTSSLGQETQYF; CDR3nt: TGCACCAGCAGCTTGGGACAAGAGACCCAGTACTTC
abundance: -; v_gene: TRBV7-9; j_gene: TRBJ1-1; d_gene: -; CDR3aa: CASSLAGRGSTEAFF; CDR3nt: TGTGCCAGCAGCTTAGCTGGTCGGGGGAGCACTGAAGCTTTCTTT
abundance: -; v_gene: TRBV20-1; j_gene: TRBJ2-2; d_gene: TRBD2; CDR3aa: CSARALAGINTGELFF; CDR3nt: TGCAGTGCTAGAGCACTAGCGGGGATTAACACCGGGGAGCTGTTTTTT
abundance: -; v_gene: TRBV12-3/TRBV12-4; j_gene: TRBJ2-5; d_gene: TRBD2; CDR3aa: CASSFGVAGGQETQYF; CDR3nt: TGTGCCAGCAGTTTTGGTGTAGCGGGGGGACAAGAGACCCAGTACTTC
abundance: once; v_gene: TRBV18; j_gene: TRBJ2-5; d_gene: -; CDR3aa: CASSPRSGETQYF; CDR3nt: TGTGCCAGCTCACCACGATCAGGAGAGACCCAGTACTTC
abundance: -; v_gene: TRBV7-9; j_gene: TRBJ1-1; d_gene: -; CDR3aa: CASSLVHQNTEAFF; CDR3nt: TGTGCCAGCAGCTTAGTCCACCAGAACACTGAAGCTTTCTTT
abundance: many; v_gene: TRBV20-1; j_gene: TRBJ2-2; d_gene: TRBD2; CDR3aa: CSAGLAGNTGELFF; CDR3nt: TGCAGTGCTGGACTAGCGGGGAACACCGGGGAGCTGTTTTTT
abundance: few; v_gene: TRBV5-5; j_gene: TRBJ2-5; d_gene: TRBD1; CDR3aa: CASSLSGQGAQETQYF; CDR3nt: TGTGCCAGCAGCTTGTCGGGACAGGGGGCTCAGGAGACCCAGTACTTC
abundance: many; v_gene: TRBV27; j_gene: TRBJ2-5; d_gene: -; CDR3aa: CASRDNEWWETQYF; CDR3nt: TGTGCCAGCAGGGACAATGAATGGTGGGAGACCCAGTACTTC
abundance: few; v_gene: TRBV18; j_gene: TRBJ1-1; d_gene: -; CDR3aa: CASSPSTGGNTEAFF; CDR3nt: TGTGCCAGCTCACCCTCGACGGGGGGGAACACTGAAGCTTTCTTT
abundance: -; v_gene: TRBV3-1; j_gene: TRBJ1-5; d_gene: -; CDR3aa: CASSQVGISPQHF; CDR3nt: TGTGCCAGCAGCCAAGTGGGGATTTCGCCCCAGCATTTT
abundance: -; v_gene: TRBV6-2/TRBV6-3; j_gene: TRBJ2-3; d_gene: TRBD2; CDR3aa: CASSSGGAEFRDTQYF; CDR3nt: TGTGCCAGCAGCTCCGGGGGGGCGGAGTTTAGGGATACGCAGTATTTT
abundance: -; v_gene: TRBV5-5; j_gene: TRBJ1-5; d_gene: TRBD1; CDR3aa: CASSWGQINQPQHF; CDR3nt: TGTGCCAGCAGCTGGGGACAGATCAATCAGCCCCAGCATTTT
abundance: many; v_gene: TRBV7-2; j_gene: TRBJ1-5; d_gene: -; CDR3aa: CASSLATPIQPQHF; CDR3nt: TGTGCCAGCAGCTTAGCCACACCAATACAGCCCCAGCATTTT
abundance: few; v_gene: TRBV10-3; j_gene: TRBJ2-3; d_gene: TRBD2; CDR3aa: CAISEKRGATDTQYF; CDR3nt: TGTGCCATCAGTGAGAAGCGGGGGGCCACAGATACGCAGTATTTT
abundance: few; v_gene: TRBV7-9; j_gene: TRBJ2-5; d_gene: -; CDR3aa: CASSLANSQETQYF; CDR3nt: TGTGCCAGCAGCTTAGCAAACAGCCAAGAGACCCAGTACTTC
abundance: many; v_gene: TRBV25-1; j_gene: TRBJ2-2; d_gene: -; CDR3aa: CASGRPSGELFF; CDR3nt: TGTGCCAGCGGTAGACCGTCCGGGGAGCTGTTTTTT
abundance: many; v_gene: TRBV2; j_gene: TRBJ1-5; d_gene: -; CDR3aa: CASGDRGNQPQHF; CDR3nt: TGTGCCAGCGGGGATCGAGGCAATCAGCCCCAGCATTTT
abundance: -; v_gene: TRBV30; j_gene: TRBJ1-1; d_gene: -; CDR3aa: CAWKLQMNTEAFF; CDR3nt: TGTGCCTGGAAGTTGCAGATGAACACTGAAGCTTTCTTT
abundance: -; v_gene: TRBV30; j_gene: TRBJ1-4; d_gene: -; CDR3aa: CAWSLRKGTSTEKLFF; CDR3nt: TGTGCCTGGAGCCTCCGAAAGGGCACCTCGACTGAAAAACTGTTTTTT
abundance: few; v_gene: TRBV21-1; j_gene: TRBJ2-3; d_gene: -; CDR3aa: CGDRVSHTQYF; CDR3nt: TGTGGGGACAGGGTCTCACATACGCAGTATTTT
abundance: -; v_gene: TRBV11-2; j_gene: TRBJ2-5; d_gene: TRBD2; CDR3aa: CASSLALTSGGRVETQYF; CDR3nt: TGTGCCAGCAGCTTAGCTTTAACTAGCGGGGGCCGGGTAGAGACCCAGTACTTC
abundance: many; v_gene: TRBV9; j_gene: TRBJ2-2; d_gene: -; CDR3aa: CASSPQGSGRTGELFF; CDR3nt: TGTGCCAGCTCCCCCCAAGGTTCTGGACGCACCGGGGAGCTGTTTTTT